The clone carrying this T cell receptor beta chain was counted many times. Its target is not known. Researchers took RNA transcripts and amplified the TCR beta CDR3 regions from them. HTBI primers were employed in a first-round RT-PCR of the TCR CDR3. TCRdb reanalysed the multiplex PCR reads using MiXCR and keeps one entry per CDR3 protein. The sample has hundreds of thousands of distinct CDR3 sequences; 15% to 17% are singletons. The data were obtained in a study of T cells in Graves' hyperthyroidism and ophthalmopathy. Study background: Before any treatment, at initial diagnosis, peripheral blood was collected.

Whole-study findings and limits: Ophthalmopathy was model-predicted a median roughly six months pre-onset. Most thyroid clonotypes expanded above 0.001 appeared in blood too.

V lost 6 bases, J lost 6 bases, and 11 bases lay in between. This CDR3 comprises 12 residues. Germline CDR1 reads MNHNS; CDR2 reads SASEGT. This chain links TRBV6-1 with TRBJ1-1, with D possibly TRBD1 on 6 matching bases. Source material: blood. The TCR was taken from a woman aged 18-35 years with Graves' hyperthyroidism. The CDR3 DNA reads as TGTGCCAGCAGGGACAGTAGGCCTGAAGCTTTCTTT. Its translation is CASRDSRPEAFF.